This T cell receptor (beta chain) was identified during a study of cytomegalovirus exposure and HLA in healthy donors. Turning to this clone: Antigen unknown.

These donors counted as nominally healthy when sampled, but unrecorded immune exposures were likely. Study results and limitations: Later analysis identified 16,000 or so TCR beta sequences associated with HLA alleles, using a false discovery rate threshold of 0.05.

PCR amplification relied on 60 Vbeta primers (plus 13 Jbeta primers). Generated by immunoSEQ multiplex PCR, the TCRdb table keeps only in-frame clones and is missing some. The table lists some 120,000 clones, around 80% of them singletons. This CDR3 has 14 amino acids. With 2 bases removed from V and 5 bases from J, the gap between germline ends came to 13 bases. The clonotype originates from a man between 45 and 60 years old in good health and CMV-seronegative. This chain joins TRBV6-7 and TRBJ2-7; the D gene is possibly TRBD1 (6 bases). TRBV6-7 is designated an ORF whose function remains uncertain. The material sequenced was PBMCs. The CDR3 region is CASSYPDSKHEQYF. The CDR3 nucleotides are TGTGCCAGCAGTTACCCGGACAGCAAGCACGAGCAGTACTTC.